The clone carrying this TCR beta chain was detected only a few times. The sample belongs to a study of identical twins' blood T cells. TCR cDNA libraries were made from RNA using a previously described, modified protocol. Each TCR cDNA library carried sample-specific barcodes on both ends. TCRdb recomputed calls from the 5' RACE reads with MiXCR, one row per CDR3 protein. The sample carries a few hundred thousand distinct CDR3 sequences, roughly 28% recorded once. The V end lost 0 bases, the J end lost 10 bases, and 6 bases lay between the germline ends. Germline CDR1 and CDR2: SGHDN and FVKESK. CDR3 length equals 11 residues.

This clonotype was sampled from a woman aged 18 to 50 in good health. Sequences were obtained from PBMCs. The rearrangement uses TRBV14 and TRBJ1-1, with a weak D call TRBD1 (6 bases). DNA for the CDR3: TGTGCCAGCAGCCAAGAAGGGGGAGCTTTCTTT. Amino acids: CASSQEGGAFF.